The TCR beta chain described here comes from a study of shared clonotypes between healthy human individuals. Assay: immunoSEQ multiplex PCR; the TCRdb copy retains only in-frame clones and omits some. The sample gives some 1,900,000 clones, around 96% of which show up once; around 1.2% is in the top ten. J gave up 5 bases and V 6 bases, and 10 bases lay outside the gene matches. The CDR3 consists of 14 residues. Germline loops: CDR1 SEHNR, CDR2 FQNEAQ (reference sequence). Selected positively for CCR7 and CD45RO-negative, naive CD8 cells excluded terminally differentiated effector memory CD45RA+ cells.

The TCR sequence derives from a man between 18 and 29 years old in good health. Sequencing used naive CD8+ T cells sorted from blood. V and J are TRBV7-9 and TRBJ2-7; 7 nucleotides align to TRBD2. CDR3 residues: CASSPPGEGHEQYF. CDR3 nucleotides: TGTGCCAGCAGTCCCCCCGGGGAGGGGCACGAGCAGTACTTC. The variable domain in full, with the rest retrieved from reference TRBV7-9 and TRBJ2-7, is DTGVSQNPRHKITKRGQNVTFRCDPISEHNRLYWYRQTLGQGPEFLTYFQNEAQLEKSRLLSDRFSAERPKGSFSTLEIQRTEQGDSAMYLCASSPPGEGHEQYFGPGTRLTVT.